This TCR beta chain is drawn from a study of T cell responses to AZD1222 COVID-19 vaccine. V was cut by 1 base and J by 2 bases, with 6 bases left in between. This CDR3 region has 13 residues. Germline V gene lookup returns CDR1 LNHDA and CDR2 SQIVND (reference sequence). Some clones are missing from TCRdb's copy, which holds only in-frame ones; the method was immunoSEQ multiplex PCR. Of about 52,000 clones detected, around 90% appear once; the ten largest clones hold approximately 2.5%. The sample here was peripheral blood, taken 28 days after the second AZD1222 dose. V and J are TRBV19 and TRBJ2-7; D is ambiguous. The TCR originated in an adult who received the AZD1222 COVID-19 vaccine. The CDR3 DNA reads TGTGCCAGTAGTATAGCGCCCGCCTACGAGCAGTACTTC. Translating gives CASSIAPAYEQYF.